This T cell receptor beta chain was documented in a study of blood T cell repertoires in COVID-19. This CDR3 comprises 14 residues. V was clipped by 0 bases and J by 5 bases, with 11 bases between them. Germline CDR1 is SGHDT and CDR2 is YYEEEE. This table comes from immunoSEQ multiplex PCR, and its TCRdb copy is limited to in-frame clones, with some not included. Of about 320,000 clones in the sample, approximately 90% are singletons; the top ten hold over 9.5%. The chain couples TRBV5-6 to TRBJ1-1; D may be TRBD1 (6 bases). The TCR sequence derives from a young woman who had recovered from COVID-19. The specimen sequenced was PBMCs or T cells enriched from blood (not recorded which). DNA of the CDR3: TGTGCCAGCAGCTTGGGGACAGTTGGGACTGAAGCTTTCTTT. Translating gives CASSLGTVGTEAFF. Looking up the rest from reference TRBV5-6 and TRBJ1-1 gives the full variable domain: DAGVTQSPTHLIKTRGQQVTLRCSPKSGHDTVSWYQQALGQGPQFIFQYYEEEERQRGNFPDRFSGHQFPNYSSELNVNALLLGDSALYLCASSLGTVGTEAFFGQGTRLTVV.